A single sample is the source of the 24 T cell receptor beta chains below, sequenced in a study of T cells in Graves' hyperthyroidism and ophthalmopathy. What was amplified from RNA transcripts were TCR beta CDR3 regions. HTBI primers were used for first-round RT-PCR of the TCR CDR3. One entry per CDR3 protein, called by TCRdb with MiXCR from the multiplex PCR reads. The sample lists over 700,000 distinct CDR3 sequences; approximately 18% were seen once. Material for sequencing was blood. The receptors shown here come from a woman aged 45-65 years with Graves' hyperthyroidism that later progressed to Graves' ophthalmopathy.

The chain uses TRBV5-4 and TRBJ1-2; 9 bases are a match to TRBD1. Germline CDR1 and CDR2: SGHNT and YYREEE (reference sequence). This CDR3 has 13 residues. V lost 3 bases, J lost 7 bases, and 4 bases stayed unmatched. CDR3 protein: CASSSTGGSGYTF. The CDR3 nucleotides are TGTGCCAGCAGCTCTACAGGGGGCTCTGGCTACACCTTC. The full variable domain, with the rest looked up from reference TRBV5-4 and TRBJ1-2, is ETGVTQSPTHLIKTRGQQVTLRCSSQSGHNTVSWYQQALGQGPQFIFQYYREEENGRGNFPPRFSGLQFPNYSSELNVNALELDDSALYLCASSSTGGSGYTFGSGTRLTVV.

This clonotype showed up just once. This may stem from a read error, because a much larger clone lies one nucleotide away. The CDR3 carries no conserved terminal phenylalanine or tryptophan, so it likely arises from a read error. V gene TRBV5-1 combines with J gene TRBJ2-7; 11 bases are a match to TRBD2. V lost 1 base to trimming and J lost 4 bases; unmatched junction nucleotides: 10. CDR1 and CDR2 from the germline V gene are SGHRS and YFSETQ. There are 17 residues in the CDR3. DNA of the CDR3: TGCGCCAGCAGCTTGTATCCTAGCGGGGGGTCCCCATACGAGCAGTACCTC. This codes for CASSLYPSGGSPYEQYL.

This clonotype was observed many times. The V and J genes are TRBV29-1 and TRBJ1-1; D call uncertain. Germline V gives CDR1 SQVTM, CDR2 ANQGSEA. The CDR3 covers 12 residues. Trimming removed 4 bases at V and 5 bases at J, with 11 bases between. CDR3: CSVVGLGTEAFF. The CDR3 DNA follows: TGCAGCGTTGTGGGTTTGGGAACTGAAGCTTTCTTT.

The CDR3 region is CASSIRTESGELFF. The CDR3 DNA reads as TGTGCCAGTAGTATCCGGACGGAGAGCGGGGAGCTGTTTTTT. The gene calls are TRBV19 and TRBJ2-2, with D unclear. CDR1 is LNHDA and CDR2 is SQIVND in the germline V gene (reference sequence). Trimming removed 3 bases at V and 7 bases at J, with 12 bases between. The length of the CDR3 is 14 residues.

This clonotype has ten or more counts. The chain is built from TRBV6-1 and TRBJ1-6; TRBD1 matches 9 bases. Germline assignment: CDR1 MNHNS and CDR2 SASEGT. This CDR3 has 16 residues. The junction had 12 bases not matched to a gene; V was cut back by 8 bases and J by 7 bases. This chain's CDR3 is CASGAVLGTGNSPLHF. The CDR3 nucleotides are TGTGCCAGCGGCGCGGTACTCGGGACAGGGAATTCACCCCTCCACTTT.

Many counts were recorded for this clonotype. V is TRBV3-1 and J is TRBJ2-3; D is ambiguous. The V and J ends lost 4 bases and 5 bases respectively, with 7 bases between them. Per the germline V gene, CDR1 is LGHDT and CDR2 is YNNKEL (reference sequence). The CDR3 runs 12 residues. CDR3 sequence reads: CASSRQEDTQYF. CDR3 sequence (DNA): TGTGCCAGCAGCCGTCAAGAAGATACGCAGTATTTT.

This clonotype was detected ten times or more. The chain uses TRBV12-3 or TRBV12-4 and TRBJ1-1; D ambiguous. This CDR3 has 14 residues. V was cut by 1 base and J by 4 bases, with 10 bases left in between. As DNA, the CDR3 is TGTGCCAGCAGTTTAGGCGCGCTGTCCACTGAAGCTTTCTTT. This sequence encodes CASSLGALSTEAFF.

V and J are TRBV12-3 or TRBV12-4 and TRBJ2-5, with 7 bases fitting TRBD2. The CDR3 spans 13 residues. V lost 9 bases and J lost 2; bases outside the gene matches: 6. The CDR3 loop reads CASRQGGQETQYF. In DNA form, the CDR3 reads TGTGCCAGTCGGCAGGGAGGGCAAGAGACCCAGTACTTC.

This clonotype was observed a handful of times. The gene calls are TRBV10-3 and TRBJ1-4, with a possible D match to TRBD1 (5 bases). Trimming pared 9 bases from V and 5 bases from J, leaving 13 bases between. The CDR3 totals 13 residues. Germline V lookup: CDR1 ENHRY, CDR2 SYGVKD. CDR3 sequence: CAITEGANEKLFF. CDR3 nucleotide sequence: TGTGCCATAACAGAAGGGGCCAATGAAAAACTGTTTTTT.

The chain carries TRBV5-5 and TRBJ1-1; unclear D gene. V was cut by 3 bases and J by 3 bases, with 12 bases left in between. CDR1 is SGHKS and CDR2 is YYEKEE in the germline V gene (reference sequence). CDR3 size: 14 residues. CDR3 sequence (DNA): TGTGCCAGCAGCTGGACCGCTCAAGACACTGAAGCTTTCTTT. The encoded protein is CASSWTAQDTEAFF. Variable domain in full (rest from reference TRBV5-5 and TRBJ1-1): DAGVTQSPTHLIKTRGQQVTLRCSPISGHKSVSWYQQVLGQGPQFIFQYYEKEERGRGNFPDRFSARQFPNYSSELNVNALLLGDSALYLCASSWTAQDTEAFFGQGTRLTVV.

This clonotype appeared many times. The genes are TRBV11-2 and TRBJ2-2; D is uncertain. V was trimmed by 5 bases and J by 6 bases, leaving 13 bases between them. This CDR3 contains 14 residues. Germline V gene sequence: CDR1 SGHAT, CDR2 FQNNGV. The CDR3: CASSVSLGAGELFF. The CDR3 DNA reads as TGTGCCAGCAGCGTATCTCTTGGGGCCGGGGAGCTGTTTTTT.

The chain employs TRBV5-1 and TRBJ2-7, with TRBD1 identical over 10 bases. Germline CDR1 reads SGHRS; CDR2 reads YFSETQ. CDR3 length: 16 residues. The ends lost 0 bases at V and 3 bases at J; junction bases unmatched: 6. The CDR3 protein is CASSLESRDRGYEQYF. CDR3 nucleotide sequence: TGCGCCAGCAGCTTGGAGAGTCGGGACAGGGGCTACGAGCAGTACTTC.

The gene calls are TRBV5-4 and TRBJ2-2; TRBD2 aligns across 8 bases. Germline V gene data show CDR1 as SGHNT and CDR2 as YYREEE (reference sequence). This CDR3 has 15 amino acids. V was pared by 2 bases and J by 5 bases, with 5 bases of the junction left unmatched. The CDR3 protein is CASSLRLAYTGELFF. The CDR3 nucleotides are TGTGCCAGCAGCTTACGACTAGCGTATACCGGGGAGCTGTTTTTT.

In this sample, this clonotype turned up a few times. The rearrangement links TRBV15 to TRBJ2-2; D remains unclear. With 0 bases removed from V and 4 bases from J, the gap between germline ends came to 9 bases. CDR1 LNHNV and CDR2 YYDKDF come from the germline V gene (reference sequence). The CDR3 sequence is 15 residues long. CDR3 sequence: CATSRDLAGTGELFF. In DNA form, the CDR3 reads TGTGCCACCAGCAGAGATCTGGCAGGCACCGGGGAGCTGTTTTTT.

Worth noting for this clonotype: Compared with germline, one end of the junction differs, possibly owing to a read error. The rearrangement links TRBV30 to TRBJ2-3; the D is unclear. CDR1 is GTSNPN, CDR2 SVGIG, per germline (reference sequence). The CDR3 totals 14 residues. The CDR3 sequence is CAWGVQSSTDTQYF. CDR3 DNA: TGTGCCTGGGGTGTACAGAGCAGCACAGATACGCAGTATTTT. The whole variable domain, filled in from reference TRBV30 and TRBJ2-3, reads SQTIHQWPATLVQPVGSPLSLECTVEGTSNPNLYWYRQAAGRGLQLLFYSVGIGQISSEVPQNLSASRPQDRQFILSSKKLLLSDSGFYLCAWGVQSSTDTQYFGPGTRLTVL.

This clonotype has a count of ten or more. V gene TRBV12-3 or TRBV12-4 combines with J gene TRBJ1-1, with 11 nucleotides matching TRBD1. V shed 4 bases and J 5 bases; nucleotides not matched to a gene: 12. The CDR3 spans 17 residues. The CDR3 coding sequence is TGTGCCAGCAGTTCAAGTCCCGGGACAGGGGGGGGGACTGAAGCTTTCTTT. Its translation is CASSSSPGTGGGTEAFF.

This clonotype was seen at least ten times. The chain combines TRBV18 with TRBJ1-6; maybe TRBD1 (6 bases). The CDR3 is 16 amino acids. Trimming removed 2 bases from V and 11 bases from J, with 19 bases in between. The germline V gene encodes CDR1 KGHSH and CDR2 LQKENI. CDR3 region: CASSPTGGGDNAPLHF. DNA of the CDR3: TGTGCCAGCTCACCAACAGGTGGAGGGGACAACGCACCCCTCCACTTT.

The V call is TRBV20-1, the J call TRBJ1-2; possibly TRBD1 for D (6 bases). The CDR3 is made up of 13 amino acids. With 5 bases removed from V and 5 bases from J, the gap between germline ends came to 15 bases. Germline V gene data show CDR1 as DFQATT and CDR2 as SNEGSKA (reference sequence). CDR3 amino acids: CSAYREGGYGYTF. Written as DNA, the CDR3 is TGCAGTGCTTACAGGGAGGGGGGTTATGGCTACACCTTC.

The V and J genes are TRBV20-1 and TRBJ2-1, with 12 bases matching TRBD2. The CDR3 sequence is 16 residues long. The J segment lost 6 bases and the V segment lost 1 base, leaving 7 bases of the junction unmatched. The germline V gene encodes CDR1 DFQATT and CDR2 SNEGSKA (reference sequence). The CDR3 DNA reads TGCAGTGCTAGAGTCCCTAGCGGGGGGGCCCGCAATGAGCAGTTCTTC. Translating it yields CSARVPSGGARNEQFF.

The chain links TRBV6-1 to TRBJ2-3; D remains unclear. The CDR3 sequence is 16 residues long. V dropped 2 bases and J dropped 0 bases, with 12 bases sitting between them. Looked up from germline, CDR1 is MNHNS and CDR2 is SASEGT. Here the CDR3 reads CASSERSGLSTDTQYF. Written as DNA, the CDR3 is TGTGCCAGCAGTGAACGATCTGGGCTGAGCACAGATACGCAGTATTTT.

This clonotype has just a few counts. The chain joins TRBV6-2 or TRBV6-3 to TRBJ2-7; D unresolved. The V gene's germline CDR1 is MNHEY and CDR2 SVGEGT. This CDR3 contains 11 residues. The V gene lost 6 bases and the J gene lost 6 bases, with 9 bases spanning the gap. As DNA, the CDR3 is TGTGCCAGCAGCTTTTCTATCGAGCAGTACTTC. Translating gives CASSFSIEQYF.

V gene TRBV6-6 combines with J gene TRBJ1-4; a weak D match, TRBD1 (5 bases). The CDR3 loop spans 16 amino acids. The germline V gene encodes CDR1 MNHNY and CDR2 SVGAGI (reference sequence). The V end lost 0 bases, the J end lost 1 base, and 9 bases lay between the germline ends. CDR3 sequence reads: CASSYSSGGTNEKLFF. The CDR3 DNA reads TGTGCCAGCAGTTACTCGAGCGGGGGAACTAATGAAAAACTGTTTTTT.

This clonotype was seen a single time. Possible read error: a much larger clone is one base away. This chain connects TRBV11-2 to TRBJ2-5; weak D call: TRBD2 (7 bases). V lost 1 base and J 4 bases, leaving 10 bases between the germline ends. Per the germline V gene, CDR1 is SGHAT and CDR2 is FQNNGV. The CDR3 runs 14 residues. In DNA form, the CDR3 reads TGTGCCAGCAGCTTAGTGGGGGGGCCAGAGACCCAGTACTTC. Its translation: CASSLVGGPETQYF.

The chain uses TRBV19 and TRBJ1-5, with TRBD1 identical over 8 bases. The CDR3 runs to 14 residues. The V and J ends lost 6 bases and 7 bases, in that order; junction bases with no gene match: 8. Per the germline V gene, CDR1 is LNHDA and CDR2 is SQIVND (reference sequence). The CDR3 reads CASRPDRGGQPQHF. As DNA, the CDR3 is TGTGCCAGTAGGCCCGACAGGGGAGGACAGCCCCAGCATTTT.